What follows describes a single T cell receptor (beta chain). Sequencing was performed with immunoSEQ multiplex PCR; in TCRdb, only in-frame clones are kept and a portion is missing. This table holds roughly 49,000 clones, more than 80% found once. This entry comes from a study of control samples from healthy donors and cancer patients. CDR1 and CDR2 from the germline V gene are SNHLY and FYNNEI. Trimming removed 7 bases from V and 6 bases from J; junction bases left unmatched: 8. This CDR3 spans 15 amino acids. This sequence originates from a man aged 25 to 40 with colorectal cancer. The sample taken for sequencing was PBMCs. The V and J genes are TRBV2 and TRBJ2-1, with 11 positions matching TRBD2. The CDR3 sequence is CASTIISGGANEQFF. CDR3 DNA sequence: TGTGCCAGCACTATAATTAGCGGGGGGGCCAATGAGCAGTTCTTC.